Shown below are 10 T cell receptor beta chains from a single sample sequenced in a study of shared clonotypes between healthy human individuals. The repertoire was sequenced with immunoSEQ multiplex PCR; TCRdb's copy has only in-frame clones and lacks some. Among about 1 million clones, approximately 72% were seen once, and the ten largest hold 1.4%. The sequenced sample was memory CD4+ T cells sorted from blood. Subset defined: CD45RA-negative fraction. All receptors come from a man between 18 and 29 years old in good health.

The rearrangement links TRBV19 to TRBJ1-4; 9 bases fit TRBD1. Losses at the gene ends were 5 bases for V and 5 bases for J; bases not matched to a gene: 6. The germline V gene has CDR1 LNHDA and CDR2 SQIVND (reference sequence). This CDR3 comprises 15 residues. CDR3 nucleotides: TGTGCCAGTAGTTTATCGACAGGGGGGAATGAAAAACTGTTTTTT. Translated: CASSLSTGGNEKLFF.

This clone has a handful of counts. Other DNA sequences in the sample encode the same CDR3. The rearrangement links TRBV12-5 to TRBJ1-2; D possibly corresponds to TRBD1 (6 bases). The CDR3 sequence is 14 residues long. Germline CDR1 LGHNT, CDR2 FRNRAP. V lost 1 base to trimming and J lost 4 bases, with 10 bases between them. Written as DNA, the CDR3 is TGTGCTAGTGGTTTGGACAGGGCATTCTATGGCTACACCTTC. This sequence encodes CASGLDRAFYGYTF.

Details on this clone: One end of the junction varies from germline; a read error may be responsible. DNA of the CDR3: TGTGCCAGCAGCTTAGGCGGCTGGGGACAGGGGGGCGGGAAGCTGTTTTTT. Translated: CASSLGGWGQGGGKLFF. This rearrangement joins TRBV11-2 to TRBJ2-2, with 11 bases aligning to TRBD1. The CDR3 is made up of 17 amino acids. In germline, CDR1 is SGHAT, CDR2 FQNNGV.

The sample holds many counts of this clone. The rearrangement uses TRBV9 and TRBJ2-3; 8 bases map to TRBD2. The CDR3 has 17 amino acids. V gave up 3 bases and J gave up 0 bases; unmatched junction bases: 9. Germline loops: CDR1 SGDLS, CDR2 YYNGEE. The CDR3 sequence: CASSASGGDRSTDTQYF. In DNA, the CDR3 is TGTGCCAGCAGCGCATCCGGGGGGGACCGTAGCACAGATACGCAGTATTTT.

The rearrangement links TRBV30 to TRBJ1-4; no reliable D call. There are 12 residues in the CDR3. V dropped 1 base and J dropped 8 bases, with 8 bases sitting between them. Germline-derived CDR1 and CDR2 are GTSNPN and SVGIG (reference sequence). The CDR3 is CAWSEPKEKLFF. As DNA, the CDR3 is TGTGCCTGGAGTGAACCAAAGGAAAAACTGTTTTTT. The full variable domain, rest sourced from reference TRBV30 and TRBJ1-4, is SQTIHQWPATLVQPVGSPLSLECTVEGTSNPNLYWYRQAAGRGLQLLFYSVGIGQISSEVPQNLSASRPQDRQFILSSKKLLLSDSGFYLCAWSEPKEKLFFGSGTQLSVL.

This clone was detected only a few times. The CDR3 coding sequence is TGTGCCAGTAGTATAACAGGGGTCAAAGCTAATGAAAAACTGTTTTTT. Translation gives CASSITGVKANEKLFF. V gene TRBV19 combines with J gene TRBJ1-4, with 7 bases that match TRBD1. The ends lost 2 bases at V and 3 bases at J; junction bases unmatched: 6. Germline CDR1 LNHDA, CDR2 SQIVND (reference sequence). This CDR3 has 16 residues. The full variable domain, in which reference TRBV19 and TRBJ1-4 provide the parts outside the CDR3, is DGGITQSPKYLFRKEGQNVTLSCEQNLNHDAMYWYRQDPGQGLRLIYYSQIVNDFQKGDIAEGYSVSREKKESFPLTVTSAQKNPTAFYLCASSITGVKANEKLFFGSGTQLSVL.

V and J are TRBV4-3 and TRBJ2-1; D unresolved. The germline CDR1 and CDR2 sequences are LGHNA and YSLEER. With 1 base removed from V and 6 bases from J, the gap between germline ends came to 13 bases. This CDR3 spans 15 amino acids. CDR3 in DNA: TGCGCCAGCAGCCAAGGGGCCGGTTACGGCAATGAGCAGTTCTTC. Its protein is CASSQGAGYGNEQFF.

The V and J genes are TRBV2 and TRBJ2-3, with a tentative D call TRBD2 (6 bases). There are 16 residues in the CDR3. With 7 bases removed from V and 0 bases from J, the gap between germline ends came to 17 bases. Looked up from germline, CDR1 is SNHLY and CDR2 is FYNNEI. The DNA for the CDR3 is TGTGCCAGCAAGAAGGGGCGGGGCGCTAGCACAGATACGCAGTATTTT. It yields the protein CASKKGRGASTDTQYF.

The chain couples TRBV4-1 to TRBJ1-6, with no clear D. Trimming removed 4 bases at V and 9 bases at J, with 10 bases between. Per germline, CDR1 MGHRA and CDR2 YSYEKL. This CDR3 has 13 amino acids. The CDR3 sequence: CASSPRLGSPLHF. As DNA, the CDR3 is TGCGCCAGCAGCCCGAGATTAGGTTCACCCCTCCACTTT.

Turning to this clone: The same CDR3 can be traced to other DNA sequences in this sample. V is TRBV29-1 and J is TRBJ2-7, with D possibly being TRBD2 (6 bases). The germline V gene encodes CDR1 SQVTM and CDR2 ANQGSEA. This CDR3 is built from 12 residues. Between the trimmed V and J ends, which lost 6 bases and 3 bases, there was a span of 12 bases. The CDR3 loop is CSVTGTVYEQYF. CDR3 coding DNA: TGCAGCGTGACCGGGACTGTCTACGAGCAGTACTTC.